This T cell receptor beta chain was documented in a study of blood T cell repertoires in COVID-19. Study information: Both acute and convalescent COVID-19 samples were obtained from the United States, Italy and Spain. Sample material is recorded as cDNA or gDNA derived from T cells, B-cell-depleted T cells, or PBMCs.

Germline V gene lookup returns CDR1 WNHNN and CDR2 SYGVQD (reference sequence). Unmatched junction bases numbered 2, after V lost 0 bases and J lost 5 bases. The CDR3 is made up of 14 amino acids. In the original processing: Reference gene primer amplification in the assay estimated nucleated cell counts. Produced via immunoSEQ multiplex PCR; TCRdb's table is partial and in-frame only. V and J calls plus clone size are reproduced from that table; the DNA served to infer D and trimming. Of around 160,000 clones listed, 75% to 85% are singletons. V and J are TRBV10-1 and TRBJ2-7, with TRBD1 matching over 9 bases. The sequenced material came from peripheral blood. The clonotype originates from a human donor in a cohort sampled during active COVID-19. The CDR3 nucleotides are TGCGCCAGCAGTGAGTCGAGGACAGGGGACGAGCAGTACTTC. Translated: CASSESRTGDEQYF.